Listed below are T cell receptor beta chains from one sample, sequenced in a study of blood T cell repertoires in COVID-19. Profiled with immunoSEQ multiplex PCR; TCRdb holds only in-frame clones, not every one. The data contain roughly 290,000 clones, 89% of them seen just once; the ten biggest clones take up around 13%. Sequenced: peripheral blood. Source of these receptors: a woman in her sixties or seventies with acute or convalescent COVID-19. Both conserved end residues are part of each CDR3. Each record gives: clone size, V gene, D gene, J gene, CDR3 protein, CDR3 DNA. A D gene is named only where the DNA matches it firmly. Not all rows give a size; the values are once, few, many and, for expanded clones, a class.

>.|TRBV19|TRBD2|TRBJ2-5
CASSMRTSVLETQYF
TGTGCCAGTAGTATGCGAACTAGCGTTTTAGAGACCCAGTACTTC
>.|TRBV7-2|.|TRBJ1-3
CASSNSGQRNTIYF
TGTGCCAGCAGCAACTCGGGACAACGAAACACCATATATTTT
>.|TRBV30|.|TRBJ1-6
CACKQDSHYNSPLHF
TGTGCCTGCAAACAAGACTCCCACTATAATTCACCCCTCCACTTT
>.|TRBV28|TRBD1|TRBJ1-1
CASSFLGQGYTEAFF
TGTGCCAGCAGTTTCCTTGGACAGGGTTATACTGAAGCTTTCTTT
>.|TRBV3-1/TRBV3-2|TRBD1|TRBJ2-7
CASSLSRTGPYEQYF
TGTGCCAGCAGCTTAAGTCGGACAGGGCCCTACGAGCAGTACTTC
>.|TRBV27|TRBD2|TRBJ2-1
CASSLFGLAVYNEQFF
TGTGCCAGCAGTTTATTCGGACTAGCGGTCTACAATGAGCAGTTCTTC
>.|TRBV5-1|.|TRBJ2-7
CASSLASKEQYF
TGCGCCAGCAGCTTGGCCTCTAAGGAGCAGTACTTC
>.|TRBV7-2|.|TRBJ2-6
CASSLDPRGALSGANVLTF
TGTGCCAGCAGCTTAGATCCCCGGGGGGCTCTCTCTGGGGCCAACGTCCTGACTTTC
>.|TRBV7-2|TRBD1|TRBJ1-4
CASSLTGGEKLFF
TGTGCCAGCAGCTTAACAGGGGGTGAAAAACTGTTTTTT
>.|TRBV5-4|.|TRBJ1-2
CATLAFGGHGYTF
TGTGCCACCCTAGCATTCGGGGGGCATGGCTACACCTTC
>.|TRBV27|.|TRBJ1-2
CASGLRRGYGYTF
TGTGCCAGCGGCCTTCGGCGCGGCTATGGCTACACCTTC
>.|TRBV13|.|TRBJ2-6
CASSPTGASGANVLTF
TGTGCCAGCAGCCCAACGGGAGCGAGCGGGGCCAACGTCCTGACTTTC
>.|TRBV7-2|.|TRBJ2-4
CASSLAEVGAGIQYF
TGTGCCAGCAGCTTAGCGGAGGTGGGGGCCGGCATTCAGTACTTC
>.|TRBV2|.|TRBJ2-7
CASSTGVGEQYF
TGTGCCAGCAGCACAGGTGTGGGCGAGCAGTACTTC
>.|TRBV6-6|TRBD1|TRBJ1-5
CASSRGQGAGQPQHF
TGTGCCAGCAGTCGGGGACAGGGGGCAGGTCAGCCCCAGCATTTT
>.|TRBV19|TRBD1|TRBJ1-5
CASSPGTVDQPQHF
TGTGCCAGTAGTCCCGGGACAGTTGATCAGCCCCAGCATTTT
>.|TRBV7-7|TRBD2|TRBJ2-5
CASSLDLAAKETQYF
TGTGCCAGCAGCTTGGACCTAGCGGCGAAAGAGACCCAGTACTTC
>.|TRBV5-4|TRBD2|TRBJ2-1
CASSLDPSGGRSYYNEQFF
TGTGCCAGCAGCTTGGATCCTAGCGGGGGGCGATCCTACTACAATGAGCAGTTCTTC
>.|TRBV19|.|TRBJ1-1
CASSTPFGGMNTEAFF
TGTGCCAGTAGCACCCCTTTCGGAGGGATGAACACTGAAGCTTTCTTT
>.|TRBV19|.|TRBJ1-1
CASSIAGIMNTEAFF
TGTGCCAGTAGTATTGCAGGGATTATGAACACTGAAGCTTTCTTT
>once|TRBV24-1|.|TRBJ2-5
CATSDYQGETQYF
TGTGCCACCAGTGATTACCAGGGAGAGACCCAGTACTTC
>.|TRBV7-8|.|TRBJ1-3
CASSPLGNTIYF
TGTGCCAGCAGCCCCCTTGGAAACACCATATATTTT
>.|TRBV28|.|TRBJ2-3
CASTLGDSRGDTQYF
TGTGCCAGCACCTTGGGGGACTCCCGGGGAGATACGCAGTATTTT
>.|TRBV7-2|TRBD2|TRBJ2-1
CASSYLAGGPRNEQFF
TGTGCCAGCAGCTACCTAGCGGGAGGGCCACGGAATGAGCAGTTCTTC
>.|TRBV27|TRBD1|TRBJ1-5
CASSPPWTGRFDNQPQHF
TGTGCCAGCAGTCCTCCCTGGACAGGGCGTTTTGACAATCAGCCCCAGCATTTT
>.|TRBV4-3|TRBD1|TRBJ1-3
CASSQETGPIHTIYF
TGCGCCAGCAGCCAAGAGACAGGGCCTATCCACACCATATATTTT
>.|TRBV28|.|TRBJ2-5
CASSLSGVPETQYF
TGTGCCAGCAGTTTGTCAGGGGTTCCAGAGACCCAGTACTTC
>.|TRBV27|TRBD1|TRBJ2-2
CASSRQGPNTGELFF
TGTGCCAGCAGCAGACAGGGACCGAACACCGGGGAGCTGTTTTTT
>.|TRBV19|.|TRBJ1-6
CASSPTPQSNSPLHF
TGTGCCAGTAGCCCGACACCTCAGAGTAATTCACCCCTCCACTTT